This T cell receptor beta chain was recovered during a study of CD8 T cells in Susac syndrome. A quantity of roughly 0.5 to 1 ug RNA underwent reverse transcription using random hexamers. Via MiXCR, TCRdb re-called the immunoSEQ multiplex PCR reads, giving one row per CDR3 protein. This table has over 100,000 distinct CDR3 sequences, around 96% appearing once. Germline V gives CDR1 SEHNR, CDR2 FQNEAQ (reference sequence). V lost 5 bases and J 3 bases, leaving 17 bases between the germline ends. This CDR3 region has 16 residues. The receptor's source is a human donor with Susac syndrome. The specimen was CD4+ T cells from PBMCs. The rearrangement uses TRBV7-9 and TRBJ2-1; D is ambiguous. The CDR3 coding sequence is TGTGCCAGCAGCCTAGATGGGGTAGGACGCTACAATGAGCAGTTCTTC. Its protein product is CASSLDGVGRYNEQFF.